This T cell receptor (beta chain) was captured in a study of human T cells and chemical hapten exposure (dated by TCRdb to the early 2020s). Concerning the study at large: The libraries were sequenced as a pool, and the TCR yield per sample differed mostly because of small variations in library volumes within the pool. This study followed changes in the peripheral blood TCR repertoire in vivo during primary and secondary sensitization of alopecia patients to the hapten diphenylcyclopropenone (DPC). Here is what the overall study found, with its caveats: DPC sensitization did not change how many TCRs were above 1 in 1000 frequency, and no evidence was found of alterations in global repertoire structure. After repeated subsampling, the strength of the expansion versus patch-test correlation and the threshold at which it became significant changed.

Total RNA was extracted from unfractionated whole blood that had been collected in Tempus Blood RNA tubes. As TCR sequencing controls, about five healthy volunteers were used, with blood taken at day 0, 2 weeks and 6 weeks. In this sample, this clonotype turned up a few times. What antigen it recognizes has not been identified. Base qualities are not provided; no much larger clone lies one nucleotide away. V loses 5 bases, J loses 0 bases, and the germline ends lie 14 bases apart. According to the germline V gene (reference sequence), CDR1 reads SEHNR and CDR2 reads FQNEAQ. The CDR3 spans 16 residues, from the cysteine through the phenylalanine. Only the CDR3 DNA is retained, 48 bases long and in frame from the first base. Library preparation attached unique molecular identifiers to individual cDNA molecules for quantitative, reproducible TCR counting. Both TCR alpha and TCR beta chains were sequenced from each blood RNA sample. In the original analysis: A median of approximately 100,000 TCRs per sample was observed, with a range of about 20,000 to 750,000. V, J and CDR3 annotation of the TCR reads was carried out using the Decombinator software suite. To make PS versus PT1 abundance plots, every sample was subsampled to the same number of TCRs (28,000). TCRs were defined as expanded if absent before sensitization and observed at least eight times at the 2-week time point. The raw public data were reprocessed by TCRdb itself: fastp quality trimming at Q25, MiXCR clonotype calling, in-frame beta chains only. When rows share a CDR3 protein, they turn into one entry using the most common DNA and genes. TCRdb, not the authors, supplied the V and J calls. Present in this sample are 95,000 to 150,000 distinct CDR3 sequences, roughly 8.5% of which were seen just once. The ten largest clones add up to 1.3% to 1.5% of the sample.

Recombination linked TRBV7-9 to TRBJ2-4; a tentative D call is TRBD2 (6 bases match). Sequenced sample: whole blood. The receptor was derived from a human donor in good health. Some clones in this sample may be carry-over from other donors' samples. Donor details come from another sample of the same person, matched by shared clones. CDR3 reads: CASSELAYQAKNIQYF. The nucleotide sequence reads TGTGCCAGCAGCGAGCTAGCGTATCAAGCCAAAAACATTCAGTACTTC.